This is a list of T cell receptor beta chains from one sample in a study of T cell responses to AZD1222 COVID-19 vaccine. TCRdb keeps only in-frame clones here, not all; method: immunoSEQ multiplex PCR. Among more than 110,000 clones listed, roughly 93% were seen once. Specimen: peripheral blood, collected on day 0 of AZD1222 vaccination. Receptors originate from an adult in good health. CDR3s include the opening cysteine and the closing phenylalanine or tryptophan. D genes are given only for firm matches. Expanded clones get a size class; other rows say once, few or many, or leave the size out.

V	J	size	D	DNA	CDR3
TRBV6-5	TRBJ1-6	NA	TRBD1	TGTGCCAGCACAGGGGGTGTAAATAATTCACCCCTCCACTTT	CASTGGVNNSPLHF
TRBV27	TRBJ1-5	NA	TRBD1	TGTGCCAGCAGGCCAGGGGGCATCACTCAGCCCCAGCATTTT	CASRPGGITQPQHF
TRBV19	TRBJ1-2	NA	NA	TGTGCCAGTAGTATAACAGGGAGCTATGGCTACACCTTC	CASSITGSYGYTF
TRBV16	TRBJ2-1	NA	TRBD2	TGTGCCAGCAGCCAATCTCGGGCGGGAGGGAATGAGCAGTTCTTC	CASSQSRAGGNEQFF
TRBV29-1	TRBJ2-5	NA	NA	TGCAGCGTATCCGGGACCCCTGAGGGAGAGACCCAGTACTTC	CSVSGTPEGETQYF
TRBV27	TRBJ2-5	NA	TRBD2	TGTGCCAGCAGCCCTTCTAGCGGAACGCTTCAAGAGACCCAGTACTTC	CASSPSSGTLQETQYF
TRBV9	TRBJ2-1	NA	NA	TGTGCCAGCAGCTTAAACTCCTACAATGAGCAGTTCTTC	CASSLNSYNEQFF
TRBV9	TRBJ1-1	NA	NA	TGTGCCAGCAGCTCCTTTGCAGGGGTTCGTACTGAAGCTTTCTTT	CASSSFAGVRTEAFF
TRBV18	TRBJ2-6	once	NA	TGTGCCAGCTCACGAGGCACTAACTCTGGGGCCAACGTCCTGACTTTC	CASSRGTNSGANVLTF
TRBV5-1	TRBJ1-2	NA	NA	TGCGCCAGCAGCCTGGCCGGGACCTCGAGGGGCTACACCTTC	CASSLAGTSRGYTF
TRBV3-1/TRBV3-2	TRBJ1-4	NA	NA	TGTGCCAGCAGCCATCAGACAGTATCTAATGAAAAACTGTTTTTT	CASSHQTVSNEKLFF
TRBV7-9	TRBJ2-2	NA	NA	TGTGCCAGCAGCTTCTCCGCGGGCGGCTTCACCGGGGAGCTGTTTTTT	CASSFSAGGFTGELFF
TRBV7-2	TRBJ2-7	NA	NA	TGTGCCAGCAGCTTAGCCAGGGGCTACGAGCAGTACTTC	CASSLARGYEQYF
TRBV7-9	TRBJ1-6	NA	TRBD1	TGTGCCAGCAGCTCTGGGGACAGGGGCAATTCACCCCTCCACTTT	CASSSGDRGNSPLHF
TRBV10-2	TRBJ2-7	once	NA	TGCGCCAGCAGTCGTGAGAGCTACGAGCAGTACTTC	CASSRESYEQYF
TRBV30	TRBJ1-5	NA	TRBD1	TGTGCCTGGAGTCCTCGACAGGGAGTAAATCAGCCCCAGCATTTT	CAWSPRQGVNQPQHF
TRBV11-2	TRBJ2-7	NA	TRBD1	TGTGCCAGCAGCTACGGACAGGGGACCTACGAGCAGTACTTC	CASSYGQGTYEQYF
TRBV7-8	TRBJ2-6	NA	NA	TGTGCCAGCAGCTTAGGTGCTTCTGGGGCCAACGTCCTGACTTTC	CASSLGASGANVLTF
TRBV5-4	TRBJ1-1	NA	NA	TGTGCCAGCAGCTTGATGGGGAACACTGAAGCTTTCTTT	CASSLMGNTEAFF
TRBV29-1	TRBJ2-7	NA	TRBD2	TGCAGCGTACTAGCGGGAGTGGCCTACGAGCAGTACTTC	CSVLAGVAYEQYF
TRBV7-9	TRBJ1-5	NA	NA	TGTGCCAGCAGCTTGTCAGGCGATCAGCCCCAGCATTTT	CASSLSGDQPQHF
TRBV5-4	TRBJ1-3	NA	NA	TGTGCCAGCAGCTTGTGGGGGGCTAGTGGAAACACCATATATTTT	CASSLWGASGNTIYF
TRBV15	TRBJ1-1	NA	NA	TGTGCCACCAGCAGAGGGGAAAGACAAGAAGCTTTCTTT	CATSRGERQEAFF
TRBV18	TRBJ2-5	few	NA	TGTGCCAGCTCACCACCGAGGGGGGGGCAAGAGACCCAGTACTTC	CASSPPRGGQETQYF
TRBV19	TRBJ1-2	few	TRBD1	TGTGCCAGTAGTCTGATCGACAGGGTAGGAGGCTACACCTTC	CASSLIDRVGGYTF
TRBV7-9	TRBJ1-1	NA	NA	TGTGCCAGCAGCGGGGGCTTCGGCACTGAAGCTTTCTTT	CASSGGFGTEAFF
TRBV9	TRBJ1-1	NA	TRBD1	TGTGCCAGCAGCGTAGGGGCAGGGGGCGCGGGCACTGAAGCTTTCTTT	CASSVGAGGAGTEAFF
TRBV15	TRBJ2-2	once	NA	TGTGCCACCAGCAGGAAGAACACCGGGGAGCTGTTTTTT	CATSRKNTGELFF
TRBV5-6	TRBJ2-7	NA	NA	TGTGCCAGCAGCTTGTCAGGCTACGAGCAGTACTTC	CASSLSGYEQYF
TRBV7-9	TRBJ2-7	NA	TRBD2	TGTGCCAGCAGCTTTAGCGGGCCGACCTACGAGCAGTACTTC	CASSFSGPTYEQYF
TRBV29-1	TRBJ1-2	NA	TRBD1	TGCAGCGTTGATCCCCAGCGACAGGGTGGCTACACCTTC	CSVDPQRQGGYTF
TRBV19	TRBJ1-6	NA	NA	TGTGCCAGTAGTATTGGAGGGTCACCCCTCCACTTT	CASSIGGSPLHF
TRBV24-1	TRBJ2-7	NA	TRBD2	TGTGCCACCAGTGATCCACTAGCGGGAGGGAATCCCGACGAGCAGTACTTC	CATSDPLAGGNPDEQYF
TRBV28	TRBJ2-7	NA	TRBD2	TGTGCCAGCAGTTTAAGTATAGGACTAGCGGGAGGGCCTTACGAGCAGTACTTC	CASSLSIGLAGGPYEQYF
TRBV18	TRBJ1-4	once	TRBD1	TGTGCCAGCTCCTCAAGACGGGACAGAAGTGGGAGTAATGAAAAACTGTTTTTT	CASSSRRDRSGSNEKLFF
TRBV15	TRBJ2-1	NA	NA	TGTGCCACCAGCAGAGATATCAGCGCTACACCCTCCTACAATGAGCAGTTCTTC	CATSRDISATPSYNEQFF
TRBV7-9	TRBJ1-1	NA	NA	TGTGCCAGCAGCTTAGGAGAGGACACGAACACTGAAGCTTTCTTT	CASSLGEDTNTEAFF
TRBV29-1	TRBJ1-1	NA	NA	TGCAGCTCGGGTGGGGGGAACACTGAAGCTTTCTTT	CSSGGGNTEAFF
TRBV20-1	TRBJ1-5	NA	TRBD1	TGCAGTGCTAGTAGAGGGGGCGATCAGCCCCAGCATTTT	CSASRGGDQPQHF
TRBV5-4	TRBJ2-7	NA	TRBD2	TGTGCCAGCAGCAGGGGGGGACTAGCGGGAGAAAGCGAGCAGTACTTC	CASSRGGLAGESEQYF
TRBV6-1	TRBJ1-6	NA	TRBD1	TGTGCCAGCAGTGAAAGGACAGGGGAGGGTTCACCCCTCCACTTT	CASSERTGEGSPLHF
TRBV5-1	TRBJ1-2	NA	NA	TGCGCCAGCAGCTTGACACAGGGAAGAGAGGGCTACACCTTC	CASSLTQGREGYTF
TRBV7-9	TRBJ2-7	NA	TRBD1	TGTGCCAGCAGCTTACTAAGGGGGCTTTCGGGGTACGAGCAGTACTTC	CASSLLRGLSGYEQYF
TRBV28	TRBJ2-1	NA	NA	TGTGCCAGCAGACCATTTGAATGGGGTTACAATGAGCAGTTCTTC	CASRPFEWGYNEQFF
TRBV7-9	TRBJ2-2	NA	NA	TGTGCCAGCAGCTTATGGGGGCCGGACACCGGGGAGCTGTTTTTT	CASSLWGPDTGELFF
TRBV6-4	TRBJ2-1	NA	TRBD2	TGTGCCAGCAGTGACTCGGGAGCGGGAGCCCGGGGAGGTCAAAATGAGCAGTTCTTC	CASSDSGAGARGGQNEQFF
TRBV5-6	TRBJ1-1	NA	NA	TGTGCCAGCAGCTTCGATCCGACCATGAACACTGAAGCTTTCTTT	CASSFDPTMNTEAFF
TRBV30	TRBJ2-5	once	NA	TGTGCCTGGAGTGTAAGGATGATGGAGACCCAGTACTTC	CAWSVRMMETQYF
TRBV28	TRBJ2-5	NA	NA	TGTGCCAGCAGCCTTCCCGACCCGGGACCAATTTTCATTCAAGAGACCCAGTACTTC	CASSLPDPGPIFIQETQYF
TRBV5-5	TRBJ2-7	NA	NA	TGTGCCAGCAGCTTGGGGGCAGGGGAATACGAGCAGTACTTC	CASSLGAGEYEQYF
TRBV6-1	TRBJ1-3	once	NA	TGTGCCAGCAGTGAAGTCGAAGATGACCTTGGAAACACCATATATTTT	CASSEVEDDLGNTIYF
TRBV28	TRBJ2-7	NA	NA	TGTGCCAGCAGCAAAGGGAGCGGGTACGAGCAGTACTTC	CASSKGSGYEQYF
TRBV30	TRBJ2-7	NA	NA	TGTGCCTGGACTGCTAGCGTAAGCTCCTACGAGCAGTACTTC	CAWTASVSSYEQYF
TRBV28	TRBJ2-7	NA	NA	TGTGCCAGCAGTCCCCCCCCGTCTACCTCCTACGAGCAGTACTTC	CASSPPPSTSYEQYF
TRBV5-1	TRBJ2-2	NA	TRBD1	TGCGCCAGCAGCTCAGGGACAGCTGAGACCGGGGAGCTGTTTTTT	CASSSGTAETGELFF